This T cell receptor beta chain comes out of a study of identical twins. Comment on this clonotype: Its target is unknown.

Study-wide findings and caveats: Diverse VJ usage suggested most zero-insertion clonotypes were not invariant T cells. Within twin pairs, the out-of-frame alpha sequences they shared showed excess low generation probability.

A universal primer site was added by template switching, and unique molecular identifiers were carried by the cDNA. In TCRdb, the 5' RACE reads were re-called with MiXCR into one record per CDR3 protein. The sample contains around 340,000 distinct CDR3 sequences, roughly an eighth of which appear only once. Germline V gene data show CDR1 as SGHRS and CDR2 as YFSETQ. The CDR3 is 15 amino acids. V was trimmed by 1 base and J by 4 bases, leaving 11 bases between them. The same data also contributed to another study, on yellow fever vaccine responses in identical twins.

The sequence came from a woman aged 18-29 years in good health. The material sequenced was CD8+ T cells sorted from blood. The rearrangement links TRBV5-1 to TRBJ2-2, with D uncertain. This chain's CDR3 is CASSLYRPSTGELFF. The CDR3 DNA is TGCGCCAGCAGCTTGTACAGACCTTCCACCGGGGAGCTGTTTTTT.